One and the same sample provided the 30 T cell receptor beta chains below, sequenced in a study of early T cells in non-severe SARS-CoV-2 infection. A single record per CDR3 protein comes from TCRdb applying MiXCR to the 5' RACE reads. The sample carries tens of thousands of distinct CDR3 sequences, approximately 10% recorded once. Sequenced input: whole blood. The receptors were sampled from an adult who was a healthcare worker with PCR-confirmed SARS-CoV-2 infection or an uninfected control (not recorded which).

In this sample, this clonotype turned up a few times. CDR3 in amino acids: CASSLRSGGIYEQYF. CDR3 bases: TGTGCCAGCAGCCTTCGTAGCGGGGGCATCTACGAGCAGTACTTC. This chain joins TRBV6-5 and TRBJ2-7; 9 bases are shared with TRBD2. In germline, CDR1 is MNHEY, CDR2 SVGAGI. J was trimmed by 3 bases and V by 6 bases; bases with no gene match: 9. This CDR3 spans 15 amino acids.

This clonotype was seen at least ten times. The rearrangement links TRBV20-1 to TRBJ2-7; 10 bases fit TRBD1. The ends lost 1 base at V and 6 bases at J; junction bases unmatched: 9. Germline CDR1 reads DFQATT; CDR2 reads SNEGSKA (reference sequence). This CDR3 has 15 amino acids. The CDR3 nucleotides are TGCAGTGCTAGAGCTTGGGGGGACAGGGGTTTCGAGCAGTACTTC. The encoded protein is CSARAWGDRGFEQYF.

To note about this clonotype: Given a much more abundant clone one base away, this may be a read error. The genes are TRBV7-6 and TRBJ1-1, with no clear D. CDR3 length: 13 amino acids. Germline CDR1 reads SGHVS; CDR2 reads FNYEAQ. CDR3 residues: CAGSSSRATEAFF. The CDR3 coding sequence is TGTGCCGGCAGCTCCTCGCGGGCCACTGAAGCTTTCTTT.

Concerning this clonotype itself: This may be a read error, as it is one base from a much larger clone. This chain connects TRBV12-3 or TRBV12-4 to TRBJ1-3; D remains ambiguous. Trimming removed 3 bases at V and 3 bases at J, with 0 bases between. The CDR3 is 11 residues long. The CDR3 protein is CASSFGNTIYF. CDR3 sequence (DNA): TGTGCCAGCAGTTTTGGAAACACCATATATTTT.

The table lists this clonotype with a few counts. The chain has TRBV10-3 and TRBJ2-3; D gene unclear. The V end lost 7 bases, the J end lost 6 bases, and 14 bases lay between the germline ends. The germline V gene encodes CDR1 ENHRY and CDR2 SYGVKD. The CDR3 is 13 residues long. This CDR3 reads CAIMNPERDTQYF. Written as DNA, the CDR3 is TGTGCCATCATGAATCCGGAGAGGGATACGCAGTATTTT.

This clonotype was observed many times. The CDR3 nucleotides are TGTGCCAGCAGTTCTCAGACAGGGGGCCTTAACGAGCAGTACTTC. This encodes CASSSQTGGLNEQYF. The gene calls are TRBV27 and TRBJ2-7; TRBD1 aligns across 10 bases. Germline V CDR1 and CDR2: MNHEY, SMNVEV (reference sequence). J was trimmed by 5 bases and V by 4 bases; bases with no gene match: 8. CDR3 length: 15 residues.

This clonotype was counted ten times or more. The chain joins TRBV7-9 to TRBJ2-1, with a tentative D call TRBD2 (5 bases). Germline V gene lookup returns CDR1 SEHNR and CDR2 FQNEAQ (reference sequence). Trimming stripped 4 bases from V and 5 bases from J, with 15 bases between. This CDR3 contains 15 residues. CDR3 sequence: CASSSRASHDNEQFF. CDR3 DNA: TGTGCCAGCAGCTCGAGGGCGTCCCACGACAATGAGCAGTTCTTC.

This clonotype has ten or more counts. This chain connects TRBV11-3 to TRBJ2-1; possible D gene TRBD1, 6 bases. The V gene lost 4 bases and the J gene lost 0 bases, with 22 bases spanning the gap. The CDR3 has 19 amino acids. From germline, CDR1 is SGHNT and CDR2 YENEEA. Here the CDR3 reads CASSSREQGSAGSYNEQFF. CDR3 DNA: TGTGCCAGCAGCTCTCGGGAACAGGGATCGGCTGGCTCCTACAATGAGCAGTTCTTC. The full variable domain, in which reference TRBV11-3 and TRBJ2-1 provide the parts outside the CDR3, is EAGVVQSPRYKIIEKKQPVAFWCNPISGHNTLYWYLQNLGQGPELLIRYENEEAVDDSQLPKDRFSAERLKGVDSTLKIQPAELGDSAVYLCASSSREQGSAGSYNEQFFGPGTRLTVL.

The gene calls are TRBV15 and TRBJ2-3, with 11 bases lining up with TRBD2. The CDR3 is 15 residues long. Germline CDR1 LNHNV, CDR2 YYDKDF (reference sequence). V lost 0 bases to trimming and J lost 6 bases; unmatched junction nucleotides: 2. The chain's CDR3 is CATSRETSGTDTQYF. DNA for the CDR3: TGTGCCACCAGCAGAGAGACTAGCGGGACTGATACGCAGTATTTT.

This clonotype was recorded a few times. This rearrangement joins TRBV14 to TRBJ2-1; a possible D gene is TRBD1 (6 bases). The germline gives CDR1 SGHDN, CDR2 FVKESK. The length of the CDR3 is 14 residues. V gave up 6 bases and J gave up 5 bases, with 14 bases separating them. CDR3 in DNA: TGTGCCAGCAGTCAGGGGCTAGGGGACAATGAGCAGTTCTTC. Residues: CASSQGLGDNEQFF. The full variable domain, with the rest looked up from reference TRBV14 and TRBJ2-1, is EAGVTQFPSHSVIEKGQTVTLRCDPISGHDNLYWYRRVMGKEIKFLLHFVKESKQDESGMPNNRFLAERTGGTYSTLKVQPAELEDSGVYFCASSQGLGDNEQFFGPGTRLTVL.

Ten or more counts support this clonotype. This chain uses TRBV3-1 with TRBJ2-7, with unresolved D. Trimming took off 5 bases at V and 5 bases at J, with 13 bases between the two ends. The CDR3 spans 13 residues. Germline V gene sequence: CDR1 LGHDT, CDR2 YNNKEL (reference sequence). The DNA of the CDR3 is TGTGCCAGCAGCTCTACGCCCGACCACGAGCAGTACTTC. Residues: CASSSTPDHEQYF.

This clonotype was detected many times. The chain uses TRBV7-3 and TRBJ2-2, with 10 bases fitting TRBD1. Germline CDR1 reads SGHTA; CDR2 reads FQGTGA. The CDR3 loop spans 17 amino acids. The V segment lost 0 bases and the J segment 0 bases; nucleotides outside the gene matches: 1. In DNA form, the CDR3 reads TGTGCCAGCAGCTTAACAGGACAGGGGGCGAACACCGGGGAGCTGTTTTTT. Translated, it gives CASSLTGQGANTGELFF.

This clonotype showed up many times. This chain connects TRBV5-6 to TRBJ1-2; 8 bases line up with TRBD1. CDR3 length equals 14 residues. The J segment lost 4 bases and the V segment lost 5 bases, leaving 7 bases of the junction unmatched. Germline V gene data show CDR1 as SGHDT and CDR2 as YYEEEE. In DNA, the CDR3 is TGTGCCAGCAGTGAGGACAGGGTGGTCTATGGCTACACCTTC. Amino acids: CASSEDRVVYGYTF.

This clonotype came up a few times. The V call is TRBV7-2, the J call TRBJ2-2; D is unresolved. The germline V gene encodes CDR1 SGHTA and CDR2 FQGNSA. This CDR3 is built from 15 residues. V was cut by 6 bases and J by 3 bases, with 14 bases left in between. The CDR3 nucleotides read TGTGCCAGCAGTTCATCGGACGGGTACACCGGGGAGCTGTTTTTT. This codes for CASSSSDGYTGELFF.

This clonotype has more than one count but fewer than ten. The rearrangement links TRBV7-2 to TRBJ2-3; 11 nucleotides line up with TRBD2. Trimming cost V 5 bases and J 6 bases; bases outside gene matches: 10. Germline CDR1 reads SGHTA; CDR2 reads FQGNSA. This CDR3 is 16 amino acids long. This chain's CDR3 is CASSTRATSGDDTQYF. The CDR3 DNA follows: TGTGCCAGCAGCACCCGGGCGACTAGCGGGGACGATACGCAGTATTTT.

This clonotype was detected many times. The chain carries TRBV14 and TRBJ2-7; D gene unclear. Looked up from germline, CDR1 is SGHDN and CDR2 is FVKESK. Deletions cut 2 bases from V and 6 bases from J, with 8 bases between. CDR3 length: 12 amino acids. CDR3 in DNA: TGTGCCAGCAGCCAACACCTTTCCGAGCAGTACTTC. It specifies CASSQHLSEQYF.

This clonotype occurred many times. The chain carries TRBV2 and TRBJ2-7; D remains unclear. Trimming took off 6 bases at V and 0 bases at J, with 15 bases between the two ends. The germline gives CDR1 SNHLY, CDR2 FYNNEI. This CDR3 has 15 residues. The CDR3 reads CASSPTFTNSYEQYF. The CDR3 DNA reads as TGTGCCAGCAGCCCCACTTTCACGAACTCCTACGAGCAGTACTTC.

This clonotype was detected many times. J is TRBJ2-3 and V is TRBV6-1, with 10 bases aligning to TRBD1. CDR3 length: 16 amino acids. The V gene end was trimmed by 3 bases and the J gene end by 4 bases; junction bases not matched to a gene: 7. Per germline, CDR1 MNHNS and CDR2 SASEGT. CDR3 amino acids: CASSEATGGGSDTQYF. The CDR3 bases are TGTGCCAGCAGTGAGGCGACAGGGGGCGGCTCAGATACGCAGTATTTT.

This clonotype was recorded many times. V usage is TRBV20-1 and J usage is TRBJ1-5, with 9 positions matching TRBD1. The V gene end was trimmed by 5 bases and the J gene end by 4 bases; junction bases not matched to a gene: 9. The length of the CDR3 is 15 residues. The V gene's germline CDR1 is DFQATT and CDR2 SNEGSKA (reference sequence). CDR3 sequence: CSALRDRVWNQPQHF. In DNA form, the CDR3 reads TGCAGTGCTCTCCGGGACAGGGTTTGGAATCAGCCCCAGCATTTT.

This clonotype was observed a handful of times. The chain carries TRBV5-5 and TRBJ2-1, with 8 nucleotides matching TRBD2. The CDR3 is made up of 18 amino acids. Germline CDR1 reads SGHKS; CDR2 reads YYEKEE (reference sequence). Trimming took 0 bases from V and 0 from J; bases not matched to a gene: 8. The CDR3 loop reads CASSLGPVSGSSYNEQFF. CDR3 DNA: TGTGCCAGCAGCTTGGGGCCGGTGAGCGGGAGCTCCTACAATGAGCAGTTCTTC.

In this sample, this clonotype turned up many times. V and J are TRBV29-1 and TRBJ2-2; tentative D call: TRBD2 (5 bases). V was shortened by 7 bases and J by 1 base, with 7 bases between the two germline ends. Germline lookup yields CDR1 SQVTM and CDR2 ANQGSEA. The CDR3 is made up of 12 amino acids. The CDR3 protein is CSELGNTGELFF. For the CDR3, the DNA is TGCAGCGAACTAGGGAACACCGGGGAGCTGTTTTTT.

This chain uses TRBV18 with TRBJ1-4; 10 nucleotides line up with TRBD1. Trimming removed 0 bases from V and 7 bases from J; junction bases left unmatched: 2. The germline CDR1 and CDR2 sequences are KGHSH and LQKENI. The CDR3 contains 15 residues. The CDR3 loop reads CASSPPDRGSEKLFF. The CDR3 coding sequence is TGTGCCAGCTCACCACCGGACAGGGGGTCTGAAAAACTGTTTTTT.

This rearrangement joins TRBV3-1 to TRBJ2-5, with 8 bases aligning to TRBD1. Trimming at V came to 5 bases and at J to 2 bases, leaving 4 bases not matched to a gene. Per germline, CDR1 LGHDT and CDR2 YNNKEL (reference sequence). The CDR3 consists of 14 residues. The CDR3 region is CASSSGQGQETQYF. DNA of the CDR3: TGTGCCAGCAGCTCTGGACAGGGTCAAGAGACCCAGTACTTC.

V and J are TRBV20-1 and TRBJ1-2; 9 positions match TRBD1. CDR1 is DFQATT, CDR2 SNEGSKA, per germline (reference sequence). This CDR3 comprises 14 residues. V lost 5 bases and J lost 4; bases outside the gene matches: 8. The DNA of the CDR3 is TGCAGTGCTCCCCGGGACAGGGTCCCCTATGGCTACACCTTC. Translating it yields CSAPRDRVPYGYTF.

This clonotype came up many times. The rearrangement joins TRBV5-1 to TRBJ2-2; no clear D. The CDR3 sequence is 15 residues long. V was clipped by 0 bases and J by 7 bases, with 13 bases between them. The germline gives CDR1 SGHRS, CDR2 YFSETQ. DNA of the CDR3: TGCGCCAGCAGCTTGGAAGCGTTATACAACGGGGAGCTGTTTTTT. This encodes CASSLEALYNGELFF. Filled out from reference TRBV5-1 and TRBJ2-2, the complete variable domain reads KAGVTQTPRYLIKTRGQQVTLSCSPISGHRSVSWYQQTPGQGLQFLFEYFSETQRNKGNFPGRFSGRQFSNSRSEMNVSTLELGDSALYLCASSLEALYNGELFFGEGSRLTVL.

There are many counts of this clonotype. The gene calls are TRBV20-1 and TRBJ2-2; 8 bases line up with TRBD1. Germline V CDR1 and CDR2: DFQATT, SNEGSKA (reference sequence). The CDR3 is 13 residues long. Trimming at V came to 4 bases and at J to 4 bases, leaving 2 bases not matched to a gene. CDR3 DNA: TGCAGTGCTAACACAGGGGGCACCGGGGAGCTGTTTTTT. Its protein product is CSANTGGTGELFF.

This clonotype was detected many times. The gene calls are TRBV19 and TRBJ2-2; tentatively, D is TRBD2 (5 bases). CDR1 and CDR2 from the germline V gene are LNHDA and SQIVND (reference sequence). Trimming left V 3 bases short and J 8 bases short, with 16 bases between. The CDR3 contains 15 residues. CDR3 residues: CASSMHRETGGELFF. CDR3 bases: TGTGCCAGTAGTATGCACCGGGAAACCGGTGGGGAGCTGTTTTTT.

This clonotype was seen a few times. In DNA, the CDR3 is TGCAGCGCGGGGGAGACCCAGTACTTC. It specifies CSAGETQYF. The V call is TRBV29-1, the J call TRBJ2-5, with D possibly TRBD2 on 5 matching bases. CDR3 size: 9 residues. Trimming shortened V by 7 bases and J by 5 bases, and 5 bases separated the two germline ends. Germline-derived CDR1 and CDR2 are SQVTM and ANQGSEA.

Many counts were recorded for this clonotype. The chain recombines TRBV5-8 with TRBJ2-1, with D tentatively TRBD1 (5 bases). CDR1 is SGHTS and CDR2 is YDEGEE in the germline V gene. Between the trimmed V and J ends, which lost 2 bases and 5 bases, there was a span of 8 bases. The CDR3 is 13 residues long. DNA for the CDR3: TGTGCCAGCAGCTTAGGGGTCCACAATGAGCAGTTCTTC. Its translation: CASSLGVHNEQFF.

This clonotype has a count of ten or more. Here the CDR3 reads CSQVSPTDQETQYF. CDR3 nucleotides: TGCAGTCAAGTTTCCCCAACCGACCAAGAGACCCAGTACTTC. This chain joins TRBV20-1 and TRBJ2-5; D remains unclear. The CDR3 is 14 amino acids. CDR1 and CDR2 (germline): DFQATT, SNEGSKA (reference sequence). The germline V and J ends were trimmed by 8 bases and 0 bases, with 16 bases remaining between them.